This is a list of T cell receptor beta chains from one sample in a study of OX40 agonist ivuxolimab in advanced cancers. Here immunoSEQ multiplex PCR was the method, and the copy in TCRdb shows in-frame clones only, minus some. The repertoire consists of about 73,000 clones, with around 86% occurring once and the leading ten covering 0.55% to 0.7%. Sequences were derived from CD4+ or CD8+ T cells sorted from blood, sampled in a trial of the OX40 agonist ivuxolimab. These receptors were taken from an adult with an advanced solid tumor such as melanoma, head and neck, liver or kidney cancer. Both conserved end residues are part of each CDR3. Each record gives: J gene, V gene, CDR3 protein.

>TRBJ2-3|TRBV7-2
CASSPRSSGGSTQYF
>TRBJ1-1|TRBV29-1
CSVVIRGTEAFF
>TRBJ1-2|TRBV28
CASRPDRWGYTF
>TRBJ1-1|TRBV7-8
CASSFPVNARSGAFF
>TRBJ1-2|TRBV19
CASRGDTDPTNYGYTF
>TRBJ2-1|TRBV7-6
CASSTRKDNEQFF
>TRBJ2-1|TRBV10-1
CASGDSDYNEQFF
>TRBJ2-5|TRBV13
CASSLGLMGQGQETQYF
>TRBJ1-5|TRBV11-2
CASSLDRGGSQPQHF
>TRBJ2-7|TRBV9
CASSAGPSHEQYF
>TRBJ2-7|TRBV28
CASSLSRQGKDEQYF
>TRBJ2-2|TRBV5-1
CASSLDRATGELFF
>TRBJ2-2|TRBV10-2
CASSDLAGGGGELFF
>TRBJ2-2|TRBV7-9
CASSIMGTGELFF
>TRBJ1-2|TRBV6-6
CASSSGPTSYGYTF
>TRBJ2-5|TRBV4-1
CASSLGQGTQETQYF